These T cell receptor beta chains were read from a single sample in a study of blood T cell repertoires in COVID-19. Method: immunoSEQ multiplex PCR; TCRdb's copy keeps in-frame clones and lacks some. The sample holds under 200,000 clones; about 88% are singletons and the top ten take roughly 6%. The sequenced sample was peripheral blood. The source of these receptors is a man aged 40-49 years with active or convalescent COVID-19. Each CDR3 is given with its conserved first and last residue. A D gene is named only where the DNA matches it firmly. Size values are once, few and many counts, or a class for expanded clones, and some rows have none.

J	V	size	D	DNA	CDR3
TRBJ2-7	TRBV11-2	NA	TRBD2	TGTGCCAGCAGCTTAGTTGCTAGCGGGGGCCACAGCTCGATATACGAGCAGTACTTC	CASSLVASGGHSSIYEQYF
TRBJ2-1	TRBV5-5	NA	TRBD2	TGTGCCAGCAGCTTGAGGTTAGCGGGAGGGATCTACAATGAGCAGTTCTTC	CASSLRLAGGIYNEQFF
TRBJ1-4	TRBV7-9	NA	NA	TGTGCCAGCAGCTCGGATGAAAAACTGTTTTTT	CASSSDEKLFF
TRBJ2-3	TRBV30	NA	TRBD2	TGTGCCCAGTCAGCGGGAGGCTTCACAGATACGCAGTATTTT	CAQSAGGFTDTQYF
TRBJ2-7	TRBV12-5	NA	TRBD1	TGTGCTAGTGGTTACACGGGACAGACTGCCTACGAGCAGTACTTC	CASGYTGQTAYEQYF
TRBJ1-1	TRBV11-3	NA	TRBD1	TGTGCCAGCAGCCCAAGAGACAGGGGGCGGGACACTGAAGCTTTCTTT	CASSPRDRGRDTEAFF
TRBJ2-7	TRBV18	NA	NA	TGTGCCAGCTCATCGGAGACCTACGAGCAGTACTTC	CASSSETYEQYF
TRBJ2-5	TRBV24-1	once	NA	TGTGCCACCAGTGAGGGCGGGGTTACGGGTTGGCAAGAGACCCAGTACTTC	CATSEGGVTGWQETQYF
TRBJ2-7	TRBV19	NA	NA	TGTGCCAGTAGAAATACTGGGCCCCACTACGAGCAGTACTTC	CASRNTGPHYEQYF
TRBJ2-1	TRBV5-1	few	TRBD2	TGCGCCAGCAGCTCCACTAGCGGGAGTTACAATGAGCAGTTCTTC	CASSSTSGSYNEQFF
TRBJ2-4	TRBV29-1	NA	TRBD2	TGCAGCGCCCCGCGGAGTGCGGACGGACTAGCGGGAGGAAGAAACATTCAGTACTTC	CSAPRSADGLAGGRNIQYF
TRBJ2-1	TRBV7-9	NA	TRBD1	TGTGCCAGCAGCTACCGGGACAGGGGCTACAATGAGCAGTTCTTC	CASSYRDRGYNEQFF
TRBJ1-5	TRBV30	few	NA	TGTGCCTGGACTGGCGGAAGCAATCAGCCCCAGCATTTT	CAWTGGSNQPQHF